A single sample is the source of the 22 T cell receptor beta chains below, sequenced in a study of cytomegalovirus exposure and HLA in healthy donors (dated by TCRdb to the late 2010s). Libraries were made using the immunoSEQ multiplex PCR assay. A mixture of 60 forward primers for TCR Vbeta segments and 13 reverse primers for TCR Jbeta segments was used in the multiplex PCR. In its TCRdb copy, this immuneACCESS table keeps in-frame sequences only and misses some clones. Where compared with another copy, unresolved V genes explain less than half of these, and the others have no known cause. This sample has about 110,000 clones in its table, and around 80% of those were observed once. The ten largest clones add up to about 3% of the sample. The sequencing input was PBMCs. These receptors were obtained from a woman aged 18-30 years in good health and CMV-seropositive.

The chain employs TRBV5-1 and TRBJ1-1; TRBD1 is a possible D gene (6 bases). In germline, CDR1 is SGHRS, CDR2 YFSETQ. Trimming took 3 bases from V and 3 from J, leaving 9 bases between them. The CDR3 runs to 13 residues. CDR3 DNA: TGCGCCAGCAGCTGGGACACCGACACTGAAGCTTTCTTT. Protein product: CASSWDTDTEAFF.

J is TRBJ2-3 and V is TRBV19; 7 positions agree with TRBD2. V gave up 5 bases and J gave up 6 bases; unmatched junction bases: 2. Germline values: CDR1 LNHDA, CDR2 SQIVND (reference sequence). CDR3 length: 12 amino acids. For the CDR3, the DNA is TGTGCCAGTAGTCGGGAGGCGGATACGCAGTATTTT. Protein: CASSREADTQYF.

V and J are TRBV9 and TRBJ1-2; 9 bases match TRBD1. The CDR3 has 14 amino acids. Germline CDR1 reads SGDLS; CDR2 reads YYNGEE. Trimming took 4 bases from V and 5 from J; bases not matched to a gene: 6. In nucleotides, the CDR3 is TGTGCCAGCAGCACCCGGGACAGGGATTATGGCTACACCTTC. This gives the protein CASSTRDRDYGYTF.

For the CDR3, the DNA is TGTGCCAGCACCCCGGGGGACTTCTTCACAGATACGCAGTATTTT. Amino acid sequence: CASTPGDFFTDTQYF. The chain combines TRBV11-1 with TRBJ2-3, with a weak D call TRBD2 (6 bases). Germline-derived CDR1 and CDR2 are SGHAT and FQDESV (reference sequence). Trimming took 7 bases from V and 2 from J, leaving 16 bases between them. CDR3 length: 15 residues.

The chain couples TRBV4-1 to TRBJ1-1, with a possible D match to TRBD1 (6 bases). The germline CDR1 and CDR2 sequences are MGHRA and YSYEKL. V gave up 8 bases and J gave up 8 bases, with 18 bases separating them. This CDR3 has 13 amino acids. The CDR3 DNA is TGCGCCAGCGCCCCGACAGGCCTCCCCGAAGCTTTCTTT. Protein sequence: CASAPTGLPEAFF.

V and J are TRBV5-1 and TRBJ2-2; 11 nucleotides agree with TRBD1. Trimming took 3 bases from V and 7 from J; bases not matched to a gene: 8. Germline V gene sequence: CDR1 SGHRS, CDR2 YFSETQ. This CDR3 has 16 amino acids. CDR3 coding DNA: TGCGCCAGCAGCTCCGGCGAGGGACAGGGGGACGGGGAGCTGTTTTTT. Its translation: CASSSGEGQGDGELFF.

This clone was detected only a few times. The chain combines TRBV6-1 with TRBJ2-7; 9 nucleotides align to TRBD2. Germline V lookup: CDR1 MNHNS, CDR2 SASEGT. CDR3 length: 14 residues. V dropped 4 bases and J dropped 5; count of bases not matched to a gene: 6. As DNA, the CDR3 is TGTGCCAGCAGTGGCGGGAGGGCCTTACACGAGCAGTACTTC. As protein: CASSGGRALHEQYF.

This clone was observed a few times. The chain has TRBV6-1 and TRBJ2-1; tentatively, D is TRBD2 (6 bases). V lost 4 bases and J 12 bases, leaving 22 bases between the germline ends. Germline CDR1 is MNHNS and CDR2 is SASEGT. The CDR3 consists of 15 residues. CDR3 DNA: TGTGCCAGCAGTGCGGAGGGCGGGGTAGAAGCGCGGCAGTTCTTC. Translation: CASSAEGGVEARQFF.

The chain has TRBV5-1 and TRBJ2-4; possible D gene TRBD2, 6 bases. The CDR3 runs 15 residues. Trimming took 3 bases from V and 8 from J, leaving 18 bases between them. CDR1 and CDR2 (germline): SGHRS, YFSETQ. CDR3 in amino acids: CASSSRGQRVDIQYF. The CDR3 coding sequence is TGCGCCAGCAGCTCACGTGGCCAGCGGGTGGACATTCAGTACTTC.

V usage is TRBV7-6 and J usage is TRBJ2-6, with TRBD1 matching over 7 bases. V was clipped by 5 bases and J by 1 base; unmatched bases: 14. Germline V gene data show CDR1 as SGHVS and CDR2 as FNYEAQ. This CDR3 contains 19 residues. CDR3: CASSPNPRQGDSGANVLTF. In DNA, the CDR3 is TGTGCCAGCAGCCCGAACCCGAGACAGGGAGATTCTGGGGCCAACGTCCTGACTTTC.

The chain employs TRBV11-2 and TRBJ2-1; D might be TRBD2 (6 bases). The V gene's germline CDR1 is SGHAT and CDR2 FQNNGV. V lost 1 base to trimming and J lost 6 bases, with 7 bases between them. The CDR3 consists of 13 residues. CDR3 in amino acids: CASSLAGANEQFF. CDR3 DNA sequence: TGTGCCAGCAGCTTAGCGGGAGCCAATGAGCAGTTCTTC.

The CDR3: CASSLSSGELFF. DNA for the CDR3: TGTGCCAGCAGCTTGAGCTCCGGGGAGCTGTTTTTT. This chain links TRBV9 with TRBJ2-2, with unresolved D. Germline V gene lookup returns CDR1 SGDLS and CDR2 YYNGEE. The V end was cut by 4 bases, the J end by 6 bases, with 7 bases between. This CDR3 contains 12 residues.

This clone has just one count. The chain has TRBV6-1 and TRBJ1-2, with 8 bases aligning to TRBD1. This CDR3 comprises 15 residues. CDR1 and CDR2 from the germline V gene are MNHNS and SASEGT. Losses at the gene ends were 2 bases for V and 4 bases for J; bases not matched to a gene: 6. CDR3 amino acids: CASSESIGTGYGYTF. CDR3 sequence (DNA): TGTGCCAGCAGTGAAAGTATCGGGACAGGCTATGGCTACACCTTC.

V is TRBV4-1 and J is TRBJ2-7; TRBD1 matches at 10 bases. V shed 3 bases and J 3 bases; nucleotides not matched to a gene: 5. Germline V gene sequence: CDR1 MGHRA, CDR2 YSYEKL. The CDR3 covers 15 residues. The DNA of the CDR3 is TGCGCCAGCAGCCACTCCGGGACAGGGGTCTACGAGCAGTACTTC. Residues: CASSHSGTGVYEQYF.

V usage is TRBV10-3 and J usage is TRBJ2-5; 12 bases agree with TRBD2. CDR1 and CDR2 from the germline V gene are ENHRY and SYGVKD. The CDR3 loop spans 16 amino acids. The J segment lost 4 bases and the V segment lost 4 bases, leaving 7 bases of the junction unmatched. This CDR3 reads CAISGSPSGRGETQYF. As DNA, the CDR3 is TGTGCCATCAGTGGGTCGCCTAGCGGGAGGGGAGAGACCCAGTACTTC.

This chain joins TRBV28 and TRBJ1-5; 8 nucleotides agree with TRBD1. The V and J ends lost 5 bases and 3 bases, in that order; junction bases with no gene match: 3. The CDR3 extends over 14 amino acids. Germline V lookup: CDR1 MDHEN, CDR2 SYDVKM. In DNA form, the CDR3 reads TGTGCCAGCAGTGCGGACAGGGTCAATCAGCCCCAGCATTTT. Amino acids: CASSADRVNQPQHF.

This sequence joins TRBV30 and TRBJ1-2, with 7 bases lining up with TRBD1. The junction had 7 bases not matched to a gene; V was cut back by 4 bases and J by 8 bases. This CDR3 is built from 12 residues. Germline values: CDR1 GTSNPN, CDR2 SVGIG (reference sequence). Here the CDR3 reads CAWMDRRGGYTF. CDR3 nucleotides: TGTGCCTGGATGGACAGGCGCGGGGGCTACACCTTC.

The chain uses TRBV7-9 and TRBJ1-2; TRBD1 might be the D (6 bases). This CDR3 has 15 amino acids. Germline CDR1 reads SEHNR; CDR2 reads FQNEAQ (reference sequence). The ends were cut back, 4 bases at V and 8 bases at J, with 20 bases in the middle. DNA for the CDR3: TGTGCCAGCAGCTCCTCCCGGACAGCTCTATGGGGCTACACCTTC. Its translation: CASSSSRTALWGYTF.

This clone appeared once. The gene calls are TRBV28 and TRBJ1-2; TRBD1 matches at 8 bases. J was trimmed by 4 bases and V by 2 bases; bases with no gene match: 3. CDR3 length equals 14 residues. CDR1 is MDHEN, CDR2 SYDVKM, per germline. DNA of the CDR3: TGTGCCAGCAGTTTAAGGGACAGGCCCTATGGCTACACCTTC. The encoded protein is CASSLRDRPYGYTF.

The V and J genes are TRBV2 and TRBJ2-2, with 7 bases lining up with TRBD1. The V gene end was trimmed by 3 bases and the J gene end by 5 bases; junction bases not matched to a gene: 6. CDR1 is SNHLY and CDR2 is FYNNEI in the germline V gene. The CDR3 sequence is 15 residues long. CDR3 sequence reads: CASSERPRGTGELFF. The CDR3 DNA reads TGTGCCAGCAGTGAGCGGCCCAGGGGGACCGGGGAGCTGTTTTTT. Drawing the rest from reference TRBV2 and TRBJ2-2, the complete variable domain is EPEVTQTPSHQVTQMGQEVILRCVPISNHLYFYWYRQILGQKVEFLVSFYNNEISEKSEIFDDQFSVERPDGSNFTLKIRSTKLEDSAMYFCASSERPRGTGELFFGEGSRLTVL.

This sequence joins TRBV7-3 and TRBJ1-1; 10 positions agree with TRBD1. The CDR3 runs to 16 residues. The V segment lost 2 bases and the J segment 11 bases; nucleotides outside the gene matches: 14. CDR1 SGHTA and CDR2 FQGTGA come from the germline V gene. The DNA for the CDR3 is TGTGCCAGCAGCTTAGGACAGGGACAGGGGATGGGAAATGCTTTCTTT. Protein product: CASSLGQGQGMGNAFF.

CDR3 DNA sequence: TGTGCCATCAGTGAGAAGTCAGACTACAATGAGCAGTTCTTC. Translating it yields CAISEKSDYNEQFF. The V and J genes are TRBV10-3 and TRBJ2-1, with D unresolved. Germline V CDR1 and CDR2: ENHRY, SYGVKD. The V end lost 2 bases, the J end lost 3 bases, and 8 bases lay between the germline ends. The CDR3 is made up of 14 amino acids.